Sequencing of this T cell receptor (beta chain) was carried out in a study of T cells in localized non-small cell lung cancer. Study findings and constraints: In adjacent lung, a median roughly 56 of the top 100 tumor clones were found.

Measured with immunoSEQ multiplex PCR; TCRdb has only the in-frame clones, and not every one. The sample yields approximately 1,400 clones, approximately 20% seen once. The table lists this clone with a few counts. Its antigen is currently unknown. The CDR3 spans 14 residues. The trim removed 3 bases at V and 7 bases at J, leaving 10 bases unmatched. Germline values: CDR1 SQVTM, CDR2 ANQGSEA. The sample was normal lung tissue next to the tumor, taken before any cancer treatment. This sequence was found in a female donor aged 60 or older with stage II squamous cell lung carcinoma. The V gene is TRBV29-1, the J gene TRBJ1-2; 8 nucleotides match TRBD1. This CDR3 reads CSVDLGQGQGGYTF. CDR3 DNA: TGCAGCGTTGATTTAGGACAGGGTCAGGGTGGCTACACCTTC.